Reported below is one T cell receptor (beta chain). The ends lost 2 bases at V and 6 bases at J; junction bases unmatched: 9. Per the germline V gene, CDR1 is KGHSH and CDR2 is LQKENI. The CDR3 runs to 16 residues. The data are from a study of blood T cell repertoires in COVID-19. Some clones are missing from TCRdb's copy, which holds only in-frame ones; the method was immunoSEQ multiplex PCR. The table has around 78,000 clones, roughly 85% seen once. This clonotype was sampled from a man over 45 with active or convalescent COVID-19. This chain connects TRBV18 to TRBJ2-1; TRBD1 matches at 8 bases. The sample comprised peripheral blood. The CDR3 DNA follows: TGTGCCAGCTCACCATCGGCCAGGGGGCGGGTCAATGAGCAGTTCTTC. This codes for CASSPSARGRVNEQFF. Together with reference TRBV18 and TRBJ2-1, the CDR3 gives the full variable domain: NAGVMQNPRHLVRRRGQEARLRCSPMKGHSHVYWYRQLPEEGLKFMVYLQKENIIDESGMPKERFSAEFPKEGPSILRIQQVVRGDSAAYFCASSPSARGRVNEQFFGPGTRLTVL.